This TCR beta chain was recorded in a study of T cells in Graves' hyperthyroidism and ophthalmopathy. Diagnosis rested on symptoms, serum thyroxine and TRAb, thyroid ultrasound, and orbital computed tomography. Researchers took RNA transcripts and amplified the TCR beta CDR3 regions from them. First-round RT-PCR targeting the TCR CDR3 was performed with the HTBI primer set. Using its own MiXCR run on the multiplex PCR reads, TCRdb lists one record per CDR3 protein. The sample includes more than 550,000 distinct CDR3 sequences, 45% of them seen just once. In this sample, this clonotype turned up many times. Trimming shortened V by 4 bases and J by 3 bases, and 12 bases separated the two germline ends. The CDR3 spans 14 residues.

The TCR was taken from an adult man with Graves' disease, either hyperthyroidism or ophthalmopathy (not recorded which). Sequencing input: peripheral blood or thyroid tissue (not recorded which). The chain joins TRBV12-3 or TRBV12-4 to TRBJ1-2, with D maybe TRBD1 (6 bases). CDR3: CASSSLGGYYGYTF. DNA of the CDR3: TGTGCCAGCAGTTCCTTAGGGGGTTACTATGGCTACACCTTC.